The following is a T cell receptor beta chain sequence with its context. Its target is unknown. The sample comes from a study of cytomegalovirus exposure and HLA in healthy donors. Notes on the study in general: Researchers catalogued some 160 TCR beta chains as cytomegalovirus-associated. Cytomegalovirus status, reportedly, was diagnosed with high specificity and sensitivity by the classifier.

Clones were read by immunoSEQ multiplex PCR, and TCRdb kept only the in-frame ones, dropping some. The sample holds 200,000 to 300,000 clones, 90% seen once. The CDR3 runs 17 residues. The V gene's germline CDR1 is SGHRS and CDR2 YFSETQ. The ends lost 0 bases at V and 2 bases at J; junction bases unmatched: 4. The sample comprised PBMCs. The receptor was derived from a woman in her twenties or thirties in good health and CMV-seronegative. This chain links TRBV5-1 with TRBJ2-1; 11 bases line up with TRBD2. CDR3 nucleotides: TGCGCCAGCAGCTTGGTAGCGGGAGGGCCCCCCTACAATGAGCAGTTCTTC. Translating gives CASSLVAGGPPYNEQFF. Full variable domain (rest looked up from reference TRBV5-1 and TRBJ2-1): KAGVTQTPRYLIKTRGQQVTLSCSPISGHRSVSWYQQTPGQGLQFLFEYFSETQRNKGNFPGRFSGRQFSNSRSEMNVSTLELGDSALYLCASSLVAGGPPYNEQFFGPGTRLTVL.